These 21 T cell receptor beta chains originate from one sample sequenced in a study of cytomegalovirus exposure and HLA in healthy donors. Amplification used 60 Vbeta primers and 13 Jbeta primers. The repertoire was sequenced with immunoSEQ multiplex PCR; TCRdb's copy has only in-frame clones and lacks some. The sample carries about 100,000 clones, over 60% recorded once. The specimen sequenced was PBMCs. Receptors originate from a female donor in good health and CMV-seropositive.

This chain uses TRBV21-1 with TRBJ2-7; TRBD2 is taken as the D call from the table, unchecked against the DNA. TRBV21-1 is described as a pseudogene. This CDR3 has 17 amino acids. The chain's CDR3 is CASSKRGTSGSEYEQYF. The CDR3, as DNA: TGTGCCAGCAGCAAAAGGGGGACTAGCGGGAGTGAATACGAGCAGTACTTC.

The gene calls are TRBV5-1 and TRBJ1-2; perhaps TRBD1 as D (5 bases). CDR3 size: 15 residues. V gave up 4 bases and J gave up 4 bases, with 17 bases separating them. CDR1 is SGHRS and CDR2 is YFSETQ in the germline V gene. CDR3 bases: TGCGCCAGCAGCGAGTCCGGGACTGAGGGCTATGGCTACACCTTC. It is translated as CASSESGTEGYGYTF.

A remark on this clone: The germline gene is not matched at one end of the junction; a read error may be the cause. The gene calls are TRBV7-2 and TRBJ2-5; the match to TRBD2 covers 8 bases. CDR3 length: 14 residues. Per the germline V gene, CDR1 is SGHTA and CDR2 is FQGNSA. The CDR3 DNA reads TGTGCCGGCAGCCCGGCCCCGGGAGGGGAGACCCAGTACTTC. Translating it yields CAGSPAPGGETQYF.

V and J are TRBV4-3 and TRBJ1-2; no definite D call. The CDR3 consists of 18 residues. Germline CDR1 and CDR2: LGHNA and YSLEER. Trimming cost V 0 bases and J 1 base, with 18 bases left between them. The chain's CDR3 is CASSQDWVRNSGNYGYTF. The CDR3, as DNA: TGCGCCAGCAGCCAAGATTGGGTCAGGAACTCCGGTAACTATGGCTACACCTTC.

The chain employs TRBV7-9 and TRBJ2-1; 8 positions match TRBD2. The trim removed 6 bases at V and 6 bases at J, leaving 7 bases unmatched. The CDR3 has 14 amino acids. Germline CDR1 SEHNR, CDR2 FQNEAQ (reference sequence). The CDR3 DNA reads as TGTGCCAGCAGTCTGGCGGGGGGACCCAATGAGCAGTTCTTC. Amino acid sequence: CASSLAGGPNEQFF. The complete variable domain, with remaining parts taken from reference TRBV7-9 and TRBJ2-1, reads DTGVSQNPRHKITKRGQNVTFRCDPISEHNRLYWYRQTLGQGPEFLTYFQNEAQLEKSRLLSDRFSAERPKGSFSTLEIQRTEQGDSAMYLCASSLAGGPNEQFFGPGTRLTVL.

This clone was counted a few times. The rearrangement links TRBV10-2 to TRBJ2-3, with 11 positions matching TRBD2. The germline gives CDR1 WSHSY, CDR2 SAAADI. The CDR3 runs 17 residues. The V and J ends lost 8 bases and 0 bases, in that order; junction bases with no gene match: 10. The CDR3 loop reads CASRRASGGKSTDTQYF. CDR3 nucleotide sequence: TGCGCCAGCCGGCGGGCTAGCGGGGGGAAAAGCACAGATACGCAGTATTTT.

This clone was seen a single time. The CDR3 nucleotides read TGTGCCAGCTCACCAGGGGCAGAGTACGAGCAGTACTTC. Its translation: CASSPGAEYEQYF. The V call is TRBV18, the J call TRBJ2-7; D may be TRBD1 (5 bases). V was shortened by 2 bases and J by 4 bases, with 9 bases between the two germline ends. Germline V gene data show CDR1 as KGHSH and CDR2 as LQKENI. The CDR3 sequence is 13 residues long.

The V gene is TRBV11-2, the J gene TRBJ1-3; TRBD1 aligns across 7 bases. This CDR3 has 14 amino acids. V was clipped by 6 bases and J by 7 bases; unmatched bases: 9. Germline V CDR1 and CDR2: SGHAT, FQNNGV. In DNA, the CDR3 is TGTGCCAGCAGTCTTGGGACAGAGTTTAACACCATATATTTT. Its protein is CASSLGTEFNTIYF.

The chain joins TRBV7-9 to TRBJ1-2, with TRBD1 identical over 9 bases. This CDR3 contains 16 residues. Trimming took 2 bases from V and 5 from J; bases not matched to a gene: 9. Germline V gene lookup returns CDR1 SEHNR and CDR2 FQNEAQ (reference sequence). The DNA for the CDR3 is TGTGCCAGCAGCTTAACGACGGGACAGGGCGCATATGGCTACACCTTC. This gives the protein CASSLTTGQGAYGYTF. The variable domain in full, completed from reference TRBV7-9 and TRBJ1-2, reads DTGVSQNPRHKITKRGQNVTFRCDPISEHNRLYWYRQTLGQGPEFLTYFQNEAQLEKSRLLSDRFSAERPKGSFSTLEIQRTEQGDSAMYLCASSLTTGQGAYGYTFGSGTRLTVV.

The rearrangement joins TRBV19 to TRBJ2-6, with 8 bases aligning to TRBD1. J lost 3 bases, V lost 6 bases, and 16 bases had no gene match. This CDR3 comprises 19 residues. Germline CDR1 is LNHDA and CDR2 is SQIVND (reference sequence). CDR3 region: CASRPLLGQGPRGANVLTF. In nucleotides, the CDR3 is TGTGCCAGTAGACCTCTACTAGGACAGGGTCCCCGTGGGGCCAACGTCCTGACTTTC.

The V gene is TRBV5-4, the J gene TRBJ2-2; a possible D gene is TRBD1 (6 bases). V shed 4 bases and J shed 9 bases, with 16 bases lying between them. The V gene's germline CDR1 is SGHNT and CDR2 YYREEE (reference sequence). CDR3 length: 14 amino acids. The CDR3 loop is CASSGQKGDRELFF. The DNA for the CDR3 is TGTGCCAGCAGCGGACAGAAGGGGGACCGGGAGCTGTTTTTT.

This rearrangement joins TRBV6-5 to TRBJ1-3; D gene ambiguous. Germline V gene data show CDR1 as MNHEY and CDR2 as SVGAGI. CDR3 size: 11 residues. V shed 7 bases and J shed 4 bases, with 5 bases lying between them. In DNA, the CDR3 is TGTGCCAGCAAAACAGGAAACACCATATATTTT. This sequence encodes CASKTGNTIYF.

V and J are TRBV19 and TRBJ2-1; TRBD1 matches 9 bases. V lost 5 bases to trimming and J lost 8 bases; unmatched junction nucleotides: 7. From germline, CDR1 is LNHDA and CDR2 SQIVND (reference sequence). CDR3 length: 14 residues. The CDR3, as DNA: TGTGCCAGTAGTTACCGGGACAGGGCGTATGAGCAGTTCTTC. This translates into CASSYRDRAYEQFF.

The chain combines TRBV10-3 with TRBJ2-7; 7 bases are a match to TRBD1. The germline CDR1 and CDR2 sequences are ENHRY and SYGVKD. V lost 7 bases and J lost 3; bases outside the gene matches: 9. CDR3 length: 14 amino acids. CDR3 sequence (DNA): TGTGCCATCAACCCAGGGGGTTTGGACTACGAGCAGTACTTC. Encoded protein: CAINPGGLDYEQYF.

In its sample, this clone was seen a few times. This chain uses TRBV9 with TRBJ1-1, with D unclear. The CDR3 has 13 residues. V lost 0 bases and J lost 3, with 6 bases in between. Germline V lookup: CDR1 SGDLS, CDR2 YYNGEE. The CDR3 region has the DNA TGTGCCAGCAGCGTAGCCGGGGACACTGAAGCTTTCTTT. Its translation: CASSVAGDTEAFF.

The chain carries TRBV4-3 and TRBJ2-3, with 10 bases fitting TRBD2. The CDR3 sequence is 18 residues long. Germline V lookup: CDR1 LGHNA, CDR2 YSLEER. With 0 bases clipped from V and 4 bases from J, the junction kept 10 bases outside the gene matches. The CDR3 DNA follows: TGCGCCAGCAGCCAAGATATCCAGCGGGGGGGCCTGGCAGATACGCAGTATTTT. Its protein is CASSQDIQRGGLADTQYF.

The chain couples TRBV9 to TRBJ1-5; 8 bases are shared with TRBD1. The germline V gene encodes CDR1 SGDLS and CDR2 YYNGEE. This CDR3 has 16 amino acids. Trimming took 3 bases from V and 6 from J; bases not matched to a gene: 11. The CDR3 region has the DNA TGTGCCAGCAGCGCCGGTTGGGGACAGGTCGGTCAGCCCCAGCATTTT. Its translation: CASSAGWGQVGQPQHF.

The J gene is TRBJ2-6, the V gene TRBV7-2; TRBD2 matches at 10 bases. Trimming removed 1 base from V and 1 base from J; junction bases left unmatched: 4. The CDR3 runs 18 residues. Germline V gives CDR1 SGHTA, CDR2 FQGNSA. CDR3 sequence (DNA): TGTGCCAGCAGCTTAGAGCGGGGGGGCTTATCTGGGGCCAACGTCCTGACTTTC. It is translated as CASSLERGGLSGANVLTF.

A remark on this clone: Relative to the germline gene, one junction end is altered; a read error may explain this. DNA of the CDR3: TGTGCCAGCAGCGTATTAGGGGAGGGATCTGGAAACGCCATATATTTT. It specifies CASSVLGEGSGNAIYF. The chain uses TRBV9 and TRBJ1-3; TRBD1 might be the D (5 bases). CDR3 length: 16 amino acids. Germline CDR1 reads SGDLS; CDR2 reads YYNGEE.

Written as DNA, the CDR3 is TGTGCCAGCCAACCAGGACAGGGCTTCTACGAGCAGTACTTC. This translates into CASQPGQGFYEQYF. The rearrangement uses TRBV5-4 and TRBJ2-7; 8 bases match TRBD1. Germline V gives CDR1 SGHNT, CDR2 YYREEE (reference sequence). J was trimmed by 3 bases and V by 7 bases; bases with no gene match: 9. The CDR3 consists of 14 residues.

The J gene is TRBJ2-3, the V gene TRBV10-3, with D unclear. The CDR3 extends over 14 amino acids. Trimming shortened V by 3 bases and J by 2 bases, and 9 bases separated the two germline ends. Germline assignment: CDR1 ENHRY and CDR2 SYGVKD. The CDR3 region has the DNA TGTGCCATCAGTGAAGGAGCGCACACAGATACGCAGTATTTT. Protein sequence: CAISEGAHTDTQYF.